This entry features one TCR beta chain sequence. This sample is drawn from a study of blood T cell repertoires in COVID-19. Study at large: Spain, Italy and the United States supplied samples that represented acute and convalescent COVID-19. PBMCs, B-cell-depleted T cells, or T cells were the source of the cDNA or gDNA that made up the material.

Sequenced by immunoSEQ multiplex PCR; TCRdb stores in-frame clones only, minus some. The sample lists some 200,000 clones; 70% to 85% were seen once. The V gene lost 0 bases and the J gene lost 8 bases, with 14 bases spanning the gap. CDR1 is MNHEY and CDR2 is SVGAGI in the germline V gene. The CDR3 loop spans 16 amino acids. This chain connects TRBV6-5 to TRBJ1-6; maybe TRBD1 (6 bases). The sequenced sample was peripheral blood. The source is a human donor with acute or convalescent COVID-19. The donor label of this sample is uncertain. DNA of the CDR3: TGTGCCAGCAGTTACTCTGCGACAGGAGGACATTCACCCCTCCACTTT. This translates into CASSYSATGGHSPLHF.